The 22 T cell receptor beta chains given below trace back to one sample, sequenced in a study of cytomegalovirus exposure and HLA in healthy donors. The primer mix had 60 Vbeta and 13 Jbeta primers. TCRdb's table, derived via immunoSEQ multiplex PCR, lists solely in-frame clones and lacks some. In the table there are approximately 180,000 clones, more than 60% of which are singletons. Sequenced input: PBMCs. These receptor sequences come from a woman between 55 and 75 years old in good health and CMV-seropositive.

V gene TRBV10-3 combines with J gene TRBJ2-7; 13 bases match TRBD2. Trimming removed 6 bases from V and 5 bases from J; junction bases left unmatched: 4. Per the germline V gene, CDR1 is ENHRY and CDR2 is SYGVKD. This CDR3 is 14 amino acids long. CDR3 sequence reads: CAISLGTSGDEQYF. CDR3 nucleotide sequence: TGTGCCATCAGCCTAGGGACTAGCGGGGACGAGCAGTACTTC.

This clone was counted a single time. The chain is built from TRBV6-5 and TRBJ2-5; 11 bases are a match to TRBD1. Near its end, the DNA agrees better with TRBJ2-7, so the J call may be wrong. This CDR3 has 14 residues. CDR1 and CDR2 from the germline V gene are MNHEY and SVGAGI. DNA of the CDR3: TGTGCCAGCAGCGGAGGGACAGGGGGATACGAGCAGTACTTC. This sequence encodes CASSGGTGGYEQYF.

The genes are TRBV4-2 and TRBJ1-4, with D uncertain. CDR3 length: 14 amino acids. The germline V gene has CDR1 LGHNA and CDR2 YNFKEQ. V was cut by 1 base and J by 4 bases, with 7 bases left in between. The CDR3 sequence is CASSQVSLNEKLFF. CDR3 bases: TGTGCCAGCAGCCAAGTGAGCCTTAATGAAAAACTGTTTTTT.

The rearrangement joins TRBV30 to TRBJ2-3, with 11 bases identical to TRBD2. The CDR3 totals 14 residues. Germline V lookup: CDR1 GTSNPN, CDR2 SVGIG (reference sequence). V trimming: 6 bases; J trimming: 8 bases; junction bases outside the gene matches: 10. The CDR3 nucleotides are TGTGCCTGCGCCCCTAGCGGGGGGTATGTTACGCAGTATTTT. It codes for CACAPSGGYVTQYF.

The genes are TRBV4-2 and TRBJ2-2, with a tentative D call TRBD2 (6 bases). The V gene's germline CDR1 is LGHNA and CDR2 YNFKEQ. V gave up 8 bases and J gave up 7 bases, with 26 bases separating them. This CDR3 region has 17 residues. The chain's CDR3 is CASARTPTGVRGGELFF. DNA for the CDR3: TGTGCCAGCGCGCGGACTCCTACGGGAGTTCGAGGCGGGGAGCTGTTTTTT.

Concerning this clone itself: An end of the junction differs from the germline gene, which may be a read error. In DNA, the CDR3 is TGCGCCAGCAGCCAATCCCCTCAGGGGGTGGGGAATTCACCCCCCCACTTT. It yields the protein CASSQSPQGVGNSPPHF. This chain uses TRBV4-3 with TRBJ1-6, with TRBD1 identical over 7 bases. Germline V gene lookup returns CDR1 LGHNA and CDR2 YSLEER. This CDR3 contains 17 residues.

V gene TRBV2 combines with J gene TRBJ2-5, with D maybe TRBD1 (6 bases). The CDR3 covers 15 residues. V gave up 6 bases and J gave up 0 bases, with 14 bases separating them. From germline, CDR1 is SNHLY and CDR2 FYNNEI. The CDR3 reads CASSSLTGYQETQYF. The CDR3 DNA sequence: TGTGCCAGCAGCTCCCTCACAGGGTACCAAGAGACCCAGTACTTC.

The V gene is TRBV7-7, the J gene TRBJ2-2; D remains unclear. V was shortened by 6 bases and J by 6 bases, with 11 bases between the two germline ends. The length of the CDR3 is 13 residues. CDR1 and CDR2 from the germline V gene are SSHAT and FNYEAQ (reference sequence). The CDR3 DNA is TGTGCCAGCAGTTCAACGGTGGCCGGGGAGCTGTTTTTT. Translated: CASSSTVAGELFF.

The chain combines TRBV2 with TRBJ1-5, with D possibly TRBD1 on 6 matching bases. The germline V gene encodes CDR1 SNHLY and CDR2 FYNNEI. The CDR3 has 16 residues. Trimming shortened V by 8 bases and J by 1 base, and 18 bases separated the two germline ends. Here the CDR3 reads CASAEGGRRSNQPQHF. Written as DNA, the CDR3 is TGTGCCAGCGCTGAGGGGGGGCGACGAAGCAATCAGCCCCAGCATTTT.

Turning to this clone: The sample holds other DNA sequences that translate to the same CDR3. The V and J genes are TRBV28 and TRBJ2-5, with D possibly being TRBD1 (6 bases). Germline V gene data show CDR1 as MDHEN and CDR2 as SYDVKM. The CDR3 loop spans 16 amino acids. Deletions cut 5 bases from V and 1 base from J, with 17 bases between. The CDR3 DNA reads TGTGCCAGCAGTCCACCCAGGGGAGCACCCCAAGAGACCCAGTACTTC. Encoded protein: CASSPPRGAPQETQYF.

The CDR3 DNA follows: TGTGCCAGCAGCCAACGCAGGGAGGGCAATCAGCCCCAGCATTTT. Residues: CASSQRREGNQPQHF. The rearrangement joins TRBV4-2 to TRBJ1-5, with a possible D match to TRBD1 (5 bases). The V gene lost 2 bases and the J gene lost 2 bases, with 10 bases spanning the gap. Germline-derived CDR1 and CDR2 are LGHNA and YNFKEQ. The CDR3 sequence is 15 residues long.

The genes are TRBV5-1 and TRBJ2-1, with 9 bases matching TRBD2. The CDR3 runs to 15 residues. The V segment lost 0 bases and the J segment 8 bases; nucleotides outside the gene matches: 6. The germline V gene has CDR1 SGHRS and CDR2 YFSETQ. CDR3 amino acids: CASSLVSGSFDEQFF. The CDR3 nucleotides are TGCGCCAGCAGCTTGGTTAGCGGGAGTTTCGATGAGCAGTTCTTC.

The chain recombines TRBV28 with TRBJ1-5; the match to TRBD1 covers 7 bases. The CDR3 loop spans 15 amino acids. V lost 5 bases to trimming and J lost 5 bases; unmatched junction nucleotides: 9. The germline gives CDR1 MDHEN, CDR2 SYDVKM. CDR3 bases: TGTGCCAGCAGTAACCATAGGACAGGCTATCAGCCCCAGCATTTT. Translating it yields CASSNHRTGYQPQHF.

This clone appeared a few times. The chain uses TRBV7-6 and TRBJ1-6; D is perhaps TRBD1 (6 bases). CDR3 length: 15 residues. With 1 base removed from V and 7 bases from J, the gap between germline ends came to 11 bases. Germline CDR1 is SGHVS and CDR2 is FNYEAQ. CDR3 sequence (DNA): TGTGCCAGCAGCTTAGGGAAGGGGGAAAATTCACCCCTCCACTTT. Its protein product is CASSLGKGENSPLHF.

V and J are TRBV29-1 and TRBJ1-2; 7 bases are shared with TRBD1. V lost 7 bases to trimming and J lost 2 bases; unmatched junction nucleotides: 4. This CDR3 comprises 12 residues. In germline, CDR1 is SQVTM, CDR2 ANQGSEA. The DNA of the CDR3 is TGCAGCGCAGACAGGGCGAACTATGGCTACACCTTC. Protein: CSADRANYGYTF.

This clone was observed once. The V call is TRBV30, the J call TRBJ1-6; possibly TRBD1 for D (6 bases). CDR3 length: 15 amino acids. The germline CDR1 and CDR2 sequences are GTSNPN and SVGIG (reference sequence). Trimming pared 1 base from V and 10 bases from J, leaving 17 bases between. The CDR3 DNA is TGTGCCTGGAGTGCTCGAGGGGGGGTGCACTCACCCCTCCACTTT. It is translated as CAWSARGGVHSPLHF.

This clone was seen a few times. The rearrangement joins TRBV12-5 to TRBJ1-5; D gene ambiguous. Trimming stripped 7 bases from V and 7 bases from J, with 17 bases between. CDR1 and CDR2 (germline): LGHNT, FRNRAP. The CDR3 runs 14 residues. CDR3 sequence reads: CASVLNKSHQPQHF. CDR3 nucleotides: TGTGCTAGTGTCTTGAACAAATCACACCAGCCCCAGCATTTT.

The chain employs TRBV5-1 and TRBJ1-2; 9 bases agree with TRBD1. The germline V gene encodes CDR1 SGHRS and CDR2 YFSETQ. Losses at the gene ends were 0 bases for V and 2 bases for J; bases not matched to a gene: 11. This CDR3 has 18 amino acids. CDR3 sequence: CASSLALTGQGSNYGYTF. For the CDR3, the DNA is TGCGCCAGCAGCTTGGCCTTGACGGGACAGGGATCGAACTATGGCTACACCTTC. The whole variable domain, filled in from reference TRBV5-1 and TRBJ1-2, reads KAGVTQTPRYLIKTRGQQVTLSCSPISGHRSVSWYQQTPGQGLQFLFEYFSETQRNKGNFPGRFSGRQFSNSRSEMNVSTLELGDSALYLCASSLALTGQGSNYGYTFGSGTRLTVV.

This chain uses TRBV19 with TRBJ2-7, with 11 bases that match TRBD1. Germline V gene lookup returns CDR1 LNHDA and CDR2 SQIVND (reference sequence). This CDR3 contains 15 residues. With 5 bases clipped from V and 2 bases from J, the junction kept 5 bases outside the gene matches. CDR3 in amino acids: CASSPRTGGTYEQYF. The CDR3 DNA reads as TGTGCCAGTAGTCCCAGGACAGGGGGCACCTACGAGCAGTACTTC.

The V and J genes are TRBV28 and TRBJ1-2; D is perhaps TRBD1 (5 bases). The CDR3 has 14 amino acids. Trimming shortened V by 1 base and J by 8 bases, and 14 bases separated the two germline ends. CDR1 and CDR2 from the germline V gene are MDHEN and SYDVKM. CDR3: CASSLSGHSGGYTF. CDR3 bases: TGTGCCAGCAGTTTATCAGGGCACTCTGGCGGCTACACCTTC.

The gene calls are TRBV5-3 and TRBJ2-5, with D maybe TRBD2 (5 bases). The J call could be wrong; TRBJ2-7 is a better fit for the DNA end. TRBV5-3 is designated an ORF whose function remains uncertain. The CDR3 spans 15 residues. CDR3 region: CARSLGSFASYEQYF. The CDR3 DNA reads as TGTGCCAGAAGCCTTGGGAGTTTCGCCTCCTACGAGCAGTACTTC.

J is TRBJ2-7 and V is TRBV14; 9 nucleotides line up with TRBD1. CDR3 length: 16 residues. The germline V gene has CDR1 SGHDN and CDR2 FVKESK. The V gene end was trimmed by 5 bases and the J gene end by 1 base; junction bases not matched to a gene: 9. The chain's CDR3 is CASSRGAGTGSYEQYF. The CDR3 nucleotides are TGTGCCAGCAGCAGAGGCGCAGGGACAGGGTCCTACGAGCAGTACTTC.